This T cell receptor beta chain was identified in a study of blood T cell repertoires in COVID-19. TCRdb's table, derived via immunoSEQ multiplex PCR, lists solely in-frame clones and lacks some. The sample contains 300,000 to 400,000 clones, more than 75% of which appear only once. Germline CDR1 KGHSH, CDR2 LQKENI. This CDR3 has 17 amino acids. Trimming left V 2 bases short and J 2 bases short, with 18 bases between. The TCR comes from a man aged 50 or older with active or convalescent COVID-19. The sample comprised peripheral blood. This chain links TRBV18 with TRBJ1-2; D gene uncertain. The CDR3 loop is CASSPVEIAGRNYGYTF. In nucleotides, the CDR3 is TGTGCCAGCTCACCAGTTGAAATTGCAGGAAGGAACTATGGCTACACCTTC.